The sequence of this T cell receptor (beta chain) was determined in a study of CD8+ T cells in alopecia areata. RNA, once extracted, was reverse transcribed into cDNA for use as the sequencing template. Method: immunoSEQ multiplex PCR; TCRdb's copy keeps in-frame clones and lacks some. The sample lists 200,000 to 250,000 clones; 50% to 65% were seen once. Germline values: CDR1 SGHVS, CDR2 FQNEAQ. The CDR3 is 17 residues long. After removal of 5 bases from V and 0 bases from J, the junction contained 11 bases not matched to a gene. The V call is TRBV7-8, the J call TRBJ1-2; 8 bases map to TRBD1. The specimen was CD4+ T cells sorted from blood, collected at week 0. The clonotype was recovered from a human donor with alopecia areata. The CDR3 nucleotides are TGTGCCAGCAGCCTTAGGGACAGGAGGCCATCTAACTATGGCTACACCTTC. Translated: CASSLRDRRPSNYGYTF. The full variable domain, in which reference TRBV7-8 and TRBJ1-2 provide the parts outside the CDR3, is GAGVSQSPRYKVAKRGQDVALRCDPISGHVSLFWYQQALGQGPEFLTYFQNEAQLDKSGLPSDRFFAERPEGSVSTLKIQRTQQEDSAVYLCASSLRDRRPSNYGYTFGSGTRLTVV.